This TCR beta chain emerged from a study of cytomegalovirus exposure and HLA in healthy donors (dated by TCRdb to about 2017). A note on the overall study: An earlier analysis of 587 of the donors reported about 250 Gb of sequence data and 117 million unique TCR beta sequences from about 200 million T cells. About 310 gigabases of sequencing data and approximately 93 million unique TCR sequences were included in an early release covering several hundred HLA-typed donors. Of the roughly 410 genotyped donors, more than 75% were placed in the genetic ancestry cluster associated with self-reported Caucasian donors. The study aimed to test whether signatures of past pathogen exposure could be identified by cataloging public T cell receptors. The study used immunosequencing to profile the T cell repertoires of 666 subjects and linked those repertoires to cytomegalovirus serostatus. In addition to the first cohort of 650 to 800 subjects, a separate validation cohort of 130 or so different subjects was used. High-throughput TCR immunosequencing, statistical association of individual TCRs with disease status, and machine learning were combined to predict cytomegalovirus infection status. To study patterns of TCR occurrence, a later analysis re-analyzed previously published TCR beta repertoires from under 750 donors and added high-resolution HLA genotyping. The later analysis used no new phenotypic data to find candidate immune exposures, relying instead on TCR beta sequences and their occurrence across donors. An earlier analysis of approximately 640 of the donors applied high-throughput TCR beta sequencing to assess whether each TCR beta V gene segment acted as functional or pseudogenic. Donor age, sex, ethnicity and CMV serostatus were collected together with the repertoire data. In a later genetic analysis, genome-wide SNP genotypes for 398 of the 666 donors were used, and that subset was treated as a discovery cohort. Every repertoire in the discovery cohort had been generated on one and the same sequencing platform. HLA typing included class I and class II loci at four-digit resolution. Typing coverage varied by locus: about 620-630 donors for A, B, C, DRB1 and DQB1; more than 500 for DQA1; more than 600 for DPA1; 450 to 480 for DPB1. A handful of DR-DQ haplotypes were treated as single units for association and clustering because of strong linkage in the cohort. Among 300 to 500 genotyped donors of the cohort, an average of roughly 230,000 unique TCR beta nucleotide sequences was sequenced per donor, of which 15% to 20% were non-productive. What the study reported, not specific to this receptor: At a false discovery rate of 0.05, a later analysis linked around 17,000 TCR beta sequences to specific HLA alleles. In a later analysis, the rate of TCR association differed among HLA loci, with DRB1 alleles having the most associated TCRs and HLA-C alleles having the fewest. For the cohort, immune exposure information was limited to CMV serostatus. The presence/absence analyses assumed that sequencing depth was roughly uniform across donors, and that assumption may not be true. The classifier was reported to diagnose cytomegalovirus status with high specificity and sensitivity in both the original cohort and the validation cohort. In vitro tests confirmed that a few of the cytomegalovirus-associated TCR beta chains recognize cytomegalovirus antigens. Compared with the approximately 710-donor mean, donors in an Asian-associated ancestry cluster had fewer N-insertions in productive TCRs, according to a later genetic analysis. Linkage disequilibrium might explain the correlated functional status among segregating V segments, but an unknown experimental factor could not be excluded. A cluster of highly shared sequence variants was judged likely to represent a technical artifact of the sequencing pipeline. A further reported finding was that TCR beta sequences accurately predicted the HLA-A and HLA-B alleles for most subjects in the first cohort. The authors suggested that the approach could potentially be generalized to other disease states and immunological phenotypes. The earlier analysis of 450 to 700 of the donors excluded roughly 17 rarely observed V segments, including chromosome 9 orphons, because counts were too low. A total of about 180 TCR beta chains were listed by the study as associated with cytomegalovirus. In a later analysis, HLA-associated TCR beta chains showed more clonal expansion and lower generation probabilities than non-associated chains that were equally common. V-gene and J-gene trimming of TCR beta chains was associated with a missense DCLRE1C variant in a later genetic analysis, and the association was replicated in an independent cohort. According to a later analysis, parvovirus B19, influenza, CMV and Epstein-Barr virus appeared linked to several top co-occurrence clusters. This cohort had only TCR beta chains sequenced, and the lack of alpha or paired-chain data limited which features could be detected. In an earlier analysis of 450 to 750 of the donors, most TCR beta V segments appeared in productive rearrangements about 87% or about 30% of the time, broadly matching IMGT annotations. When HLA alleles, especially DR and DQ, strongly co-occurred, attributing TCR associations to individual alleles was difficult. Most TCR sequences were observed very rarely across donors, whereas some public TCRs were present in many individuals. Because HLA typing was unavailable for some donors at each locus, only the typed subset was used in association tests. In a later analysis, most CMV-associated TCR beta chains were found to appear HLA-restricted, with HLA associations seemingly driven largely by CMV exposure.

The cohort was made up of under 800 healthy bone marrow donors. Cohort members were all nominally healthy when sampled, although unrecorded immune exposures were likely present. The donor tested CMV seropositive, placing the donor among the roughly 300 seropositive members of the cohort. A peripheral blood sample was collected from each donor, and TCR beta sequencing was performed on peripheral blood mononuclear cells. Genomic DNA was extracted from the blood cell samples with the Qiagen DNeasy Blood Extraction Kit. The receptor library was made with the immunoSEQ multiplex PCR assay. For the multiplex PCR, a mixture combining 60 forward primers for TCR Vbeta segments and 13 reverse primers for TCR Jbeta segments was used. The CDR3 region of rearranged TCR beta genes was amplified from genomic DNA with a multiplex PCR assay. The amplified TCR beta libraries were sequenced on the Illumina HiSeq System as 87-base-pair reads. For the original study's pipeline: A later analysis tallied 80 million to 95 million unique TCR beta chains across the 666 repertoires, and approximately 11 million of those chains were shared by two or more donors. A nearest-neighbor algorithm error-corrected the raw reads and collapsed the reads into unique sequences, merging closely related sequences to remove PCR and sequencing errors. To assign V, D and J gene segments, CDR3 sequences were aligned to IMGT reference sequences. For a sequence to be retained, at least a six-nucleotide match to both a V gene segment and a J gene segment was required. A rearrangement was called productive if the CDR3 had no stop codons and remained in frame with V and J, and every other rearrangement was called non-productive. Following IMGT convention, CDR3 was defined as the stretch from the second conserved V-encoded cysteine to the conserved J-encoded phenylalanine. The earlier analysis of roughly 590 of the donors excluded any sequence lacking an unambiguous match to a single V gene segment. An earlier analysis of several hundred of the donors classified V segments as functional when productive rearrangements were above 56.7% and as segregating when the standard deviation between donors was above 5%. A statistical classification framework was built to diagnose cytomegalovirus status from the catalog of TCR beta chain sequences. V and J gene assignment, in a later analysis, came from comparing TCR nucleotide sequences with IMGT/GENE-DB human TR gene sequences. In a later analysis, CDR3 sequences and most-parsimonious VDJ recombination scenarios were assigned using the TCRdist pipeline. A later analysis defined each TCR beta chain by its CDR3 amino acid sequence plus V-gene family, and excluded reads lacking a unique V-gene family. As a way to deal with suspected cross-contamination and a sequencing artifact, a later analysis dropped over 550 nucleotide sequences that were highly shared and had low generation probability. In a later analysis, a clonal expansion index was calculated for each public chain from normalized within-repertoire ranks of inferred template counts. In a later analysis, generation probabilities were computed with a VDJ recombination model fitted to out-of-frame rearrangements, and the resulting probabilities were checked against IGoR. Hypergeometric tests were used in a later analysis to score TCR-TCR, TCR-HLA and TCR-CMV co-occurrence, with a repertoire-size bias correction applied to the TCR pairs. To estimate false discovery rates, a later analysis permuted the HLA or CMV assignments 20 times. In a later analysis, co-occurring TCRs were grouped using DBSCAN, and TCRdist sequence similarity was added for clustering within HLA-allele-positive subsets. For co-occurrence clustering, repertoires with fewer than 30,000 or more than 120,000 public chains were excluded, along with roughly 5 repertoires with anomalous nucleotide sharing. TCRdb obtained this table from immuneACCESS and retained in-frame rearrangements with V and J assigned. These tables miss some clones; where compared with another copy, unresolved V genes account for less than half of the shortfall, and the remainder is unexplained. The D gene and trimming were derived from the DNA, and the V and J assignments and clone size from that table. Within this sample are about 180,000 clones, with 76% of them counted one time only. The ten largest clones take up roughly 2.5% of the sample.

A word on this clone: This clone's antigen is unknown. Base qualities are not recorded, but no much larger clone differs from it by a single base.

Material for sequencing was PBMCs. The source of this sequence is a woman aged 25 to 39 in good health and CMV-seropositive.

CDR3 loop: CASSYRAGALYEQYF. The nucleotides read TGTGCCAGCAGTTATAGGGCGGGGGCTCTCTACGAGCAGTACTTC. The rearranged segments are TRBV6-5 and TRBJ2-7, and perhaps TRBD2 as D gene, on 7 matching bases. Measured from the cysteine to the phenylalanine, the CDR3 is 15 residues long. The entry retains the CDR3 DNA only, 45 bases that are in frame from base 1. V lost 3 bases and J lost 3 bases; the stretch between them is 15 bases long. CDR1 MNHEY and CDR2 SVGAGI are derived from the germline V gene.